The TCR beta chain under discussion was sequenced for a study of CD8+ T cells in alopecia areata. Study-wide context: Treated patients received oral tofacitinib, 5 to 10 mg twice daily.

Germline CDR1 reads LGHNA; CDR2 reads YNFKEQ. The CDR3 length is 16 residues. Deletions cut 1 base from V and 5 bases from J, with 16 bases between. Extraction of RNA preceded its reverse transcription into cDNA, which served as the sequencing template. The table came from immunoSEQ multiplex PCR; TCRdb's copy has only in-frame clones and leaves some out. The profile shows more than 200,000 clones, about two thirds of them singletons. Both peripheral blood and punch biopsies of lesional scalp skin were obtained from patients who had alopecia areata. This clone was observed a few times. This chain joins TRBV4-2 and TRBJ2-3; a possible D gene is TRBD2 (6 bases). Sequencing used CD4+ T cells sorted from blood, obtained at week 0. The sequence was collected from a human donor with alopecia areata. The CDR3 reads CASSQVIPGGRDTQYF. Written as DNA, the CDR3 is TGTGCCAGCAGCCAAGTTATCCCTGGAGGGCGAGATACGCAGTATTTT.